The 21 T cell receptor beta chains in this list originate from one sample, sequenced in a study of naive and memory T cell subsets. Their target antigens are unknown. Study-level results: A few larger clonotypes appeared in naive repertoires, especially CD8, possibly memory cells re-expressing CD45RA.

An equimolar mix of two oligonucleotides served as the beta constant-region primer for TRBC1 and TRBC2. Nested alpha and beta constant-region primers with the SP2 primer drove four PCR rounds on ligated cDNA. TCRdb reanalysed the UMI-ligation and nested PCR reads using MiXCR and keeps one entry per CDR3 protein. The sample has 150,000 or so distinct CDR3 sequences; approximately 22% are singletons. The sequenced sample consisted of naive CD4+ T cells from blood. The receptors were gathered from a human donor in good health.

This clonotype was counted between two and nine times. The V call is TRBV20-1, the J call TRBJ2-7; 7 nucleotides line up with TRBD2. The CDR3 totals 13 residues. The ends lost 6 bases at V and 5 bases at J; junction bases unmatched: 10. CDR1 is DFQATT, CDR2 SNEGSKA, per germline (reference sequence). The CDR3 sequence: CSAIGRSWDEQYF. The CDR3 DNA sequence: TGCAGTGCCATCGGGAGGAGTTGGGACGAGCAGTACTTC.

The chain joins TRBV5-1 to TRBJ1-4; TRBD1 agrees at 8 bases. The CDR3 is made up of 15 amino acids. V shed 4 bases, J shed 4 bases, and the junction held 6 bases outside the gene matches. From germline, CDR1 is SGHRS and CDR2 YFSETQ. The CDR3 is CASSNQGQVNEKLFF. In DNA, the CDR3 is TGCGCCAGCAGCAATCAGGGACAGGTTAATGAAAAACTGTTTTTT.

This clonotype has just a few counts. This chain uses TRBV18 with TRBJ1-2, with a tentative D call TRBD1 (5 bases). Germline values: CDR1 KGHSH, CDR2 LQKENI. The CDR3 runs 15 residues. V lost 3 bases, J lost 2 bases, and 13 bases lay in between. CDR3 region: CASSPQGPGNYGYTF. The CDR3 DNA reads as TGTGCCAGCTCACCGCAGGGACCGGGAAACTATGGCTACACCTTC.

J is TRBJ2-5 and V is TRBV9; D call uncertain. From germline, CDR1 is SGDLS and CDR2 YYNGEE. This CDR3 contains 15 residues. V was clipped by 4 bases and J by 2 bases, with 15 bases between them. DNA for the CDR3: TGTGCCAGCAGCTCACATGCAGGATTACAAGAGACCCAGTACTTC. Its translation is CASSSHAGLQETQYF. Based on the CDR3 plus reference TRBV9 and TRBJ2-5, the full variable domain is DSGVTQTPKHLITATGQRVTLRCSPRSGDLSVYWYQQSLDQGLQFLIQYYNGEERAKGNILERFSAQQFPDLHSELNLSSLELGDSALYFCASSSHAGLQETQYFGPGTRLLVL.

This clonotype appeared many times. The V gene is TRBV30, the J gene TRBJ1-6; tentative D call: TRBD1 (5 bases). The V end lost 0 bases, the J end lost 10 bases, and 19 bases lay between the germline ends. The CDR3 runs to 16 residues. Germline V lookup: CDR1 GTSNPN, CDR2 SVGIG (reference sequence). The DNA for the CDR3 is TGTGCCTGGAGTGTACGGGCAGGGAGGTCGGGGTCACCCCTCCACTTT. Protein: CAWSVRAGRSGSPLHF.

The CDR3 region is CASCGDSYEQYF. The DNA of the CDR3 is TGTGCCAGCTGCGGAGACTCCTACGAGCAGTACTTC. The V and J genes are TRBV18 and TRBJ2-7; D unclear. This CDR3 contains 12 residues. In germline, CDR1 is KGHSH, CDR2 LQKENI. V dropped 7 bases and J dropped 0 bases, with 7 bases sitting between them.

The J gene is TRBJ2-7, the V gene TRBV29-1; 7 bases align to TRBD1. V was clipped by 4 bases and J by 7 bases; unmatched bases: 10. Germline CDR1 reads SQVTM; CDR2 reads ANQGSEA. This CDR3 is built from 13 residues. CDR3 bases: TGCAGCGTTGCGAGGGGGCGTTGGAGTGAGCAGTACTTC. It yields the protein CSVARGRWSEQYF.

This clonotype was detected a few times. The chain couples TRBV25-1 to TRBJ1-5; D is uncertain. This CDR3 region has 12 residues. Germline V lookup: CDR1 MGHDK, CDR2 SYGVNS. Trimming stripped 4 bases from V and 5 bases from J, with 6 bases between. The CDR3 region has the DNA TGTGCCAGCAGTGCACCCTATCAGCCCCAGCATTTT. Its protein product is CASSAPYQPQHF.

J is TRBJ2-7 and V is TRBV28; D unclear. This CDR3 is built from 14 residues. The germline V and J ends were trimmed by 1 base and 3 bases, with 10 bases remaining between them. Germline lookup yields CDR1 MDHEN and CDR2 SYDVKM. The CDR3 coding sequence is TGTGCCAGCAGTTTATTGGGAACCCACTACGAGCAGTACTTC. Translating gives CASSLLGTHYEQYF.

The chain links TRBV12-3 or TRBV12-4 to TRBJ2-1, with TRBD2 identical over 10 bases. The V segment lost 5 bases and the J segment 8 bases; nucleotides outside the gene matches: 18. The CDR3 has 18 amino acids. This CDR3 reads CASSTDWASGRSGDEQFF. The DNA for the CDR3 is TGTGCCAGCAGTACCGACTGGGCTAGCGGGAGAAGTGGGGATGAGCAGTTCTTC.

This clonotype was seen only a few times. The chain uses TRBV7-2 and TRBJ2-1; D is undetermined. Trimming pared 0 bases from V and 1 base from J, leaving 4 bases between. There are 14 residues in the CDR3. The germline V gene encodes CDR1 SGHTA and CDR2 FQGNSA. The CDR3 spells CASSLAQSYNEQFF. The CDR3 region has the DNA TGTGCCAGCAGCTTAGCCCAATCCTACAATGAGCAGTTCTTC.

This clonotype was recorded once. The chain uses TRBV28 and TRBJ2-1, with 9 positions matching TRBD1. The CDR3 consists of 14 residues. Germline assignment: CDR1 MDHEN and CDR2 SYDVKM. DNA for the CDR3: TGTGCGACAAAAAGGGACAGGGTCTACAATGAGCAGTTCTTC. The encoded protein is CATKRDRVYNEQFF.

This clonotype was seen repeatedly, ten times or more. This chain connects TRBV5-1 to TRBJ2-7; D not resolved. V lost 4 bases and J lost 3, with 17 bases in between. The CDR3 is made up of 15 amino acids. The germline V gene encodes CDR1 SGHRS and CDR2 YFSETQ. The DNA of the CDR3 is TGCGCCAGCAGCCTGAATTATGACGGATTCTACGAGCAGTACTTC. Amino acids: CASSLNYDGFYEQYF. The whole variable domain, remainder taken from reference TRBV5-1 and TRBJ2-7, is KAGVTQTPRYLIKTRGQQVTLSCSPISGHRSVSWYQQTPGQGLQFLFEYFSETQRNKGNFPGRFSGRQFSNSRSEMNVSTLELGDSALYLCASSLNYDGFYEQYFGPGTRLTVT.

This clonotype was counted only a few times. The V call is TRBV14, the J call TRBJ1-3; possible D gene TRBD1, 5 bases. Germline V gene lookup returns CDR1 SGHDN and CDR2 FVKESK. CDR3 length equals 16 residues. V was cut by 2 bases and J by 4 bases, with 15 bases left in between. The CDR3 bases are TGTGCCAGCAGCCAACGTGGAGGGGCACCGGGAAACACCATATATTTT. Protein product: CASSQRGGAPGNTIYF.

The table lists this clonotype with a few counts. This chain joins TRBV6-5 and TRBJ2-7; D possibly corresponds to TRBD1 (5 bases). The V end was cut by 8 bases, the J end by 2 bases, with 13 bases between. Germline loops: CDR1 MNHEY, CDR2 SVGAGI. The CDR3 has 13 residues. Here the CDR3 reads CASVRAGTYEQYF. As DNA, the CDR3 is TGTGCCAGCGTCCGGGCAGGGACCTACGAGCAGTACTTC.

The DNA of the CDR3 is TGTGCCAGCACCCCGGGCTGGGGCGCAACTAATGAAAAACTGTTTTTT. The encoded protein is CASTPGWGATNEKLFF. The rearrangement joins TRBV28 to TRBJ1-4; the D gene is possibly TRBD1 (5 bases). The CDR3 extends over 16 amino acids. Per germline, CDR1 MDHEN and CDR2 SYDVKM. V was pared by 7 bases and J by 0 bases, with 15 bases between.

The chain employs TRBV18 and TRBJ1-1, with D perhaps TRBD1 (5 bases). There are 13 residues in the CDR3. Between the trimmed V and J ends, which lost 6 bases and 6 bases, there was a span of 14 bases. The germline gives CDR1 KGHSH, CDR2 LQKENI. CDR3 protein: CASSLEAGAEAFF. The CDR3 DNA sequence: TGTGCCAGCTCGCTCGAGGCGGGGGCTGAAGCTTTCTTT.

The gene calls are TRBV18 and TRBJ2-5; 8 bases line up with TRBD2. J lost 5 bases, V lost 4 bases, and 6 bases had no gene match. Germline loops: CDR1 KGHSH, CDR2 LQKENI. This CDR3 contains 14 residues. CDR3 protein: CASSRGAGVETQYF. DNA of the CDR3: TGTGCCAGCTCACGAGGAGCGGGAGTTGAGACCCAGTACTTC.

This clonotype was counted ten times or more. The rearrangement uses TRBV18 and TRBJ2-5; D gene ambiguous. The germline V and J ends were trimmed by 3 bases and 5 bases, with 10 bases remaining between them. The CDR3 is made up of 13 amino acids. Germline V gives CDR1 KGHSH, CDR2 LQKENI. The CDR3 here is CASSPGYGETQYF. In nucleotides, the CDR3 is TGTGCCAGCTCACCTGGGTACGGGGAGACCCAGTACTTC.

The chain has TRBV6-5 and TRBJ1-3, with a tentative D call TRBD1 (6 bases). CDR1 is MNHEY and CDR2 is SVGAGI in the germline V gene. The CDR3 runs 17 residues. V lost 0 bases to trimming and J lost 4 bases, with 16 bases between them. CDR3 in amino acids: CASSYSAAGGSGNTIYF. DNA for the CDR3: TGTGCCAGCAGTTACTCGGCGGCTGGGGGCTCCGGAAACACCATATATTTT.

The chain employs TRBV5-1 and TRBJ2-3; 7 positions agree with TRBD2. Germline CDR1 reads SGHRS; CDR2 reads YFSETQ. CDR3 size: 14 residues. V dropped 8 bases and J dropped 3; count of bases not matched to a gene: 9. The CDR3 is CARSILALTDTQYF. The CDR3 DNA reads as TGCGCCAGAAGCATACTAGCGCTTACAGATACGCAGTATTTT.